The 13 T cell receptor beta chains below were found in one sample sequenced in a study of cytomegalovirus exposure and HLA in healthy donors. The PCR employed 60 Vbeta primers together with 13 Jbeta primers. Profiled with immunoSEQ multiplex PCR; TCRdb holds only in-frame clones, not every one. This sample's table reports 200,000 or so clones. Sequencing was done on a sample of PBMCs. The receptors here all came from a boy aged 5-17 years in good health and CMV-seronegative.

The rearrangement links TRBV19 to TRBJ1-2; 7 nucleotides line up with TRBD1. CDR1 and CDR2 (germline): LNHDA, SQIVND (reference sequence). The CDR3 loop spans 16 amino acids. With 5 bases clipped from V and 6 bases from J, the junction kept 15 bases outside the gene matches. CDR3 in amino acids: CASSREGATPQDGYTF. The DNA for the CDR3 is TGTGCCAGTAGTCGAGAGGGGGCAACCCCTCAGGATGGCTACACCTTC.

About this clone itself: At one of its ends the junction is not consistent with the germline gene, which may arise from a read error. The chain has TRBV7-7 and TRBJ2-1, with TRBD1 identical over 9 bases. The germline CDR1 and CDR2 sequences are SSHAT and FNYEAQ (reference sequence). This CDR3 contains 14 residues. The CDR3 protein is CASSLRQGGSEQFF. CDR3 DNA sequence: TGTGCTAGCAGCTTACGACAGGGGGGGAGTGAGCAGTTCTTC. Full variable domain (remainder filled in from reference TRBV7-7 and TRBJ2-1): GAGVSQSPRYKVTKRGQDVTLRCDPISSHATLYWYQQALGQGPEFLTYFNYEAQPDKSGLPSDRFSAERPEGSISTLTIQRTEQRDSAMYRCASSLRQGGSEQFFGPGTRLTVL.

This chain joins TRBV18 and TRBJ2-2; 8 bases are shared with TRBD1. Losses at the gene ends were 3 bases for V and 6 bases for J; bases not matched to a gene: 0. The germline gives CDR1 KGHSH, CDR2 LQKENI. The CDR3 loop spans 13 amino acids. The CDR3 loop is CASSPTGAGELFF. CDR3 DNA: TGTGCCAGCTCACCGACAGGGGCCGGGGAGCTGTTTTTT.

V gene TRBV5-1 combines with J gene TRBJ2-1; 9 bases match TRBD2. After removal of 4 bases from V and 5 bases from J, the junction contained 10 bases not matched to a gene. Germline V gene data show CDR1 as SGHRS and CDR2 as YFSETQ. The CDR3 extends over 16 amino acids. The CDR3 loop is CASSERSGGHNNEQFF. The CDR3 bases are TGCGCCAGCAGCGAGCGAAGCGGGGGGCACAACAATGAGCAGTTCTTC.

The chain combines TRBV2 with TRBJ2-5, with D possibly matching TRBD2 (5 bases). CDR1 is SNHLY and CDR2 is FYNNEI in the germline V gene. V was shortened by 1 base and J by 3 bases, with 6 bases between the two germline ends. This CDR3 has 13 residues. The CDR3 bases are TGTGCCAGCAGTGAAGGGGGAGAAGAGACCCAGTACTTC. Translation gives CASSEGGEETQYF.

The chain employs TRBV5-4 and TRBJ1-2, with TRBD1 matching over 8 bases. V trimming: 4 bases; J trimming: 7 bases; junction bases outside the gene matches: 15. This CDR3 spans 16 amino acids. CDR1 is SGHNT and CDR2 is YYREEE in the germline V gene (reference sequence). The CDR3, as DNA: TGTGCCAGCAGCCCAATCTCGGGACAGGCACAAGGTGGCTACACCTTC. It codes for CASSPISGQAQGGYTF.

The rearrangement joins TRBV5-4 to TRBJ1-2; a possible D gene is TRBD1 (6 bases). Trimming cost V 5 bases and J 8 bases, with 22 bases left between them. The CDR3 spans 15 residues. The germline CDR1 and CDR2 sequences are SGHNT and YYREEE (reference sequence). The chain's CDR3 is CASSTYRAYLEGYTF. As DNA, the CDR3 is TGTGCCAGCAGTACCTACAGGGCTTATTTGGAAGGCTACACCTTC.

This chain uses TRBV9 with TRBJ1-2, with TRBD1 as a possible D gene (5 bases). Germline CDR1 reads SGDLS; CDR2 reads YYNGEE. The CDR3 is 15 amino acids. Trimming removed 0 bases at V and 5 bases at J, with 14 bases between. This CDR3 is CASSVGEGREYGYTF. The DNA for the CDR3 is TGTGCCAGCAGCGTAGGGGAGGGACGGGAATATGGCTACACCTTC.

The rearrangement uses TRBV6-5 and TRBJ2-7; unclear D gene. Per germline, CDR1 MNHEY and CDR2 SVGAGI. Trimming pared 0 bases from V and 3 bases from J, leaving 6 bases between. This CDR3 comprises 13 residues. The CDR3 DNA reads as TGTGCCAGCAGTTACTCCCAGGTCTACGAGCAGTACTTC. Amino acids: CASSYSQVYEQYF.

The gene calls are TRBV27 and TRBJ2-7; 9 nucleotides align to TRBD1. V was pared by 5 bases and J by 5 bases, with 13 bases of the junction left unmatched. This CDR3 is built from 16 residues. CDR1 is MNHEY, CDR2 SMNVEV, per germline (reference sequence). The CDR3 sequence is CASSGQTGTGLDEQYF. CDR3 bases: TGTGCCAGCAGTGGACAAACCGGGACAGGGCTGGACGAGCAGTACTTC.

The chain has TRBV30 and TRBJ2-5; the D is unclear. V was pared by 4 bases and J by 0 bases, with 9 bases between. The germline CDR1 and CDR2 sequences are GTSNPN and SVGIG (reference sequence). CDR3 length equals 13 residues. Here the CDR3 DNA reads TGTGCCTGGAAGCCAGCGCACCAAGAGACCCAGTACTTC. Protein sequence: CAWKPAHQETQYF.

V usage is TRBV5-1 and J usage is TRBJ2-1, with TRBD2 matching over 12 bases. The CDR3 sequence is 15 residues long. Trimming removed 1 base from V and 10 bases from J; junction bases left unmatched: 6. The germline V gene has CDR1 SGHRS and CDR2 YFSETQ. Written as DNA, the CDR3 is TGCGCCAGCAGCTTGCCTAGCGGGGGGGCGGAGGAGCAGTTCTTC. Its translation is CASSLPSGGAEEQFF.

The V gene is TRBV25-1, the J gene TRBJ2-3, with D maybe TRBD2 (5 bases). The V gene's germline CDR1 is MGHDK and CDR2 SYGVNS. The V and J ends lost 4 bases and 10 bases respectively, with 18 bases between them. The CDR3 loop spans 14 amino acids. CDR3 in DNA: TGTGCCAGCAGTGCACTTCTTAGCGTCCCGGCGCAGTATTTT. Encoded protein: CASSALLSVPAQYF.